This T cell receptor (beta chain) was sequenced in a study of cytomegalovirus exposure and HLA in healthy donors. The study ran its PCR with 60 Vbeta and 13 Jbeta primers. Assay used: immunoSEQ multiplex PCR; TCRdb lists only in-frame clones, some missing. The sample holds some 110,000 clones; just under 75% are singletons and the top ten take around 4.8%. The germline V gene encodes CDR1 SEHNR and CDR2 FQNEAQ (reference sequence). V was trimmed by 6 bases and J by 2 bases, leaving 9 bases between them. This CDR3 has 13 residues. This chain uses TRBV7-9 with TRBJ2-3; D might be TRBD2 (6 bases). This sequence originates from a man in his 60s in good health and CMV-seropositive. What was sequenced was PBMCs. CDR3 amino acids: CASRWGDTDTQYF. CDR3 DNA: TGTGCCAGCAGATGGGGGGACACAGATACGCAGTATTTT.